There are many counts of the clone carrying this TCR beta chain. Its antigen remains unidentified. The data were taken from a study of Graves' ophthalmopathy and Graves' hyperthyroidism. Study context: At initial diagnosis, peripheral blood was obtained, and this preceded any treatment. Study-wide findings and caveats: The study's model predicted ophthalmopathy progression at 65% to 71% sensitivity and 72% to 75% specificity.

What supplied the PBMCs was about 9.1 ml of fresh peripheral blood. Germline V lookup: CDR1 MNHNS, CDR2 SASEGT. The length of the CDR3 is 16 residues. Deletions cut 3 bases from V and 0 bases from J, with 14 bases between. The authors amplified TCR beta CDR3 regions, and they did so from RNA transcripts for repertoire sequencing. The workflow started with a first-round RT-PCR run with HTBI primers and then moved on to a second-round multiplex PCR. One entry per CDR3 protein, called by TCRdb with MiXCR from the multiplex PCR reads. The profile shows 400,000 or so distinct CDR3 sequences, 17% of them singletons.

This receptor was taken from an adult woman with stable Graves' hyperthyroidism. The V gene is TRBV6-1, the J gene TRBJ1-2; D is undetermined. Sequenced: peripheral blood. The DNA for the CDR3 is TGTGCCAGCAGTGAGGGATTACGGACGGCTAACTATGGCTACACCTTC. As protein: CASSEGLRTANYGYTF.